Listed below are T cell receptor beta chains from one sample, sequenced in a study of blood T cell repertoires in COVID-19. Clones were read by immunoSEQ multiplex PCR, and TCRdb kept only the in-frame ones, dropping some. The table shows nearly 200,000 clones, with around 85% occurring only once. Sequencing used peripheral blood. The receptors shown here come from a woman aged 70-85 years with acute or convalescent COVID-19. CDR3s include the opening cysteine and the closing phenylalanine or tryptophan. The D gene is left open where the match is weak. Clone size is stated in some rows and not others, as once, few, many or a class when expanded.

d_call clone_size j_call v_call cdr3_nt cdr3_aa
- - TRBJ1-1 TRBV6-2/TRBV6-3 TGTGCCAGCAGTTACTATAGAGGTGAAGCTTTCTTT CASSYYRGEAFF
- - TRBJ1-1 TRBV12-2 TGTGCAAGTCGCTTCAGGGGGCGTAACACTGAAGCTTTCTTT CASRFRGRNTEAFF
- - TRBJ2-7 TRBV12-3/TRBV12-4 TGTGCCAGCACCAAACAGGGTCGCTACGAGCAGTACTTC CASTKQGRYEQYF
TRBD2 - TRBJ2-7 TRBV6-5 TGTGCCAGCGGCAGGCGGGAGGGGCTGCACGAGCAGTACTTC CASGRREGLHEQYF
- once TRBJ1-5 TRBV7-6 TGTGCCAGCAGCTTAAGCGACAGCTTCAATCAGCCCCAGCATTTT CASSLSDSFNQPQHF
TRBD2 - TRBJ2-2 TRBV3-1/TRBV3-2 TGTGCCAGCAGCCGCGGGGGCACCGGGGAGCTGTTTTTT CASSRGGTGELFF
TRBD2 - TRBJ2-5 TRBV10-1 TGCGCCAGCAGCGACGGGAGGTCAGAGACCCAGTACTTC CASSDGRSETQYF
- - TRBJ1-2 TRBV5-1 TGCGCCAGCAGCCCCGGGGGGGGAGGCTACACCTTC CASSPGGGGYTF
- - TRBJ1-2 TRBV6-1 TGTGCCAGCAGTGAAGCAGGGGAAGGCTATGGCTACACCTTC CASSEAGEGYGYTF
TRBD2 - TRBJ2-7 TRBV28 TGTGCCACCCGGGGGGGAATAAGCTCCTACGAGCAGTACTTC CATRGGISSYEQYF
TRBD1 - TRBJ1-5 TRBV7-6 TGTGCCAGCAGCCCGACAGGGTATAGCAATCAGCCCCAGCATTTT CASSPTGYSNQPQHF
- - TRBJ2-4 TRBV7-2 TGTGCCAGCAGCTTAGCTCGGGGAAACATTCAGTACTTC CASSLARGNIQYF
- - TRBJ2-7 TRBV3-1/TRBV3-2 TGTGCCAGCAGCCAGCTCGCAGGGATCGAGCAGTACTTC CASSQLAGIEQYF
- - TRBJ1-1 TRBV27 TGTGCCAGCCGGGGGACCCTAAGGACTGAAGCTTTCTTT CASRGTLRTEAFF
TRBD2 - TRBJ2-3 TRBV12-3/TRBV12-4 TGTGCCAGCAGGACTAGCGGGAGGGATACGCAGTATTTT CASRTSGRDTQYF
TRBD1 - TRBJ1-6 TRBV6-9 TGTGCCAGCAGTTCTCCGGGACAGACCAATTCACCCCTCCACTTT CASSSPGQTNSPLHF
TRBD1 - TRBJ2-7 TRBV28 TGTGCCAGCAGGAGACCGGGACAGGACTACGAGCAGTACTTC CASRRPGQDYEQYF
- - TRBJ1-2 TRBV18 TGTGCCAGCTCACCAGGGCAGAACTATGGCTACACCTTC CASSPGQNYGYTF
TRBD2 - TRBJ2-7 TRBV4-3 TGCGCCAGCAGCCAAGGGTCTAGCGGCCAATCCTACGAGCAGTACTTC CASSQGSSGQSYEQYF
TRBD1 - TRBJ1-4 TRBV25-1 TGTGCCAGCAGTGAATCAAGGACAGGGGCGTTTAATGAAAAACTGTTTTTT CASSESRTGAFNEKLFF
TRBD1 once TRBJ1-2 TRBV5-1 TGCGCCAGCAGCTTGGAGACAGGGAACAACTATGGCTACACCTTC CASSLETGNNYGYTF
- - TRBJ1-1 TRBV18 TGTGCCAGCTCACCACCGACGGGGGAGACTGAAGCTTTCTTT CASSPPTGETEAFF
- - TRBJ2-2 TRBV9 TGTGCCAGCAGCTCTCCTTCCGGTGCCGGGGAGCTGTTTTTT CASSSPSGAGELFF
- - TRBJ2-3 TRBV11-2 TGTGCCAGCAGCTTAGGCGTAGGCCTAGCTTCATCAGATACGCAGTATTTT CASSLGVGLASSDTQYF
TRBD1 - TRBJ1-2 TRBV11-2 TGTGCCAGCAGCTTAAGGGACAGCCGCTACACCTTC CASSLRDSRYTF
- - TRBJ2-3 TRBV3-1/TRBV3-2 TGTGCCAGCAGCCAAGGACCTAGGGGGGGCTTCACAGATACGCAGTATTTT CASSQGPRGGFTDTQYF
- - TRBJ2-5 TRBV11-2 TGTGCCAGCAGCTTAACTAGAGTCGCTCGTGGCGGACAAGAGACCCAGTACTTC CASSLTRVARGGQETQYF
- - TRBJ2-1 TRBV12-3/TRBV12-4 TGTGCCAGCAGTTTCAACTTTTACAATGAGCAGTTCTTC CASSFNFYNEQFF
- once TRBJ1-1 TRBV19 TGTGCCAGTAGTAGGACAGCGCTGTCGACTGAAGCTTTCTTT CASSRTALSTEAFF
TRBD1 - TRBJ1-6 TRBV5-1 TGCGCCAGCAGCTTGGGAGGACAGGGTGTTCATTCACCCCTCCACTTT CASSLGGQGVHSPLHF
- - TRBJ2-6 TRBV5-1 TGCGCCAGCAGCTTGGTGAGGGACTCCTCTGGGGCCAACGTCCTGACTTTC CASSLVRDSSGANVLTF
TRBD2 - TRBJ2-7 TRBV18 TGTGCCAGCTCACCGTTTAGCGGGGGGGCCGGGTACGAGCAGTACTTC CASSPFSGGAGYEQYF
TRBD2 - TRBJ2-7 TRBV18 TGTGCCAGCTCACTTGGACTAGCGGGAGACGAGCAGTACTTC CASSLGLAGDEQYF
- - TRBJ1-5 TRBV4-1 TGCGCCAGCAGCCAAGATCTGAACCGGAGGGGACTGCGCAATCAGCCCCAGCATTTT CASSQDLNRRGLRNQPQHF
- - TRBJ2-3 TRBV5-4 TGTGCCAGCTCGGTGGGGGGTAGCGGTACGGATACGCAGTATTTT CASSVGGSGTDTQYF
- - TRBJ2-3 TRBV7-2 TGTGCCAGCAGCTCGTCGGCAGATACGCAGTATTTT CASSSSADTQYF
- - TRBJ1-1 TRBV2 TGTGCCAGCAGGACGGAAGGGGCTGAAGCTTTCTTT CASRTEGAEAFF
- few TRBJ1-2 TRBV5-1 TGCGCCAGCAGCGAGGACACCACCTATGGCTACACCTTC CASSEDTTYGYTF
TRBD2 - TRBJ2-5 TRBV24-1 TGTGCCACCAGTGAGGGAGGGAACGTGGAGACCCAGTACTTC CATSEGGNVETQYF
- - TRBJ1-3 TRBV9 TGTGCCAGCAGCGTCCTAGGGGGGGTAGACACCATATATTTT CASSVLGGVDTIYF
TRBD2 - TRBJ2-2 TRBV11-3 TGTGCCAGCAGCCCAAGACTAGCGGGAGGGACCGGGGAGCTGTTTTTT CASSPRLAGGTGELFF
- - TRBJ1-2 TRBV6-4 TGTGCCAGCAGACCCGCAGGGATCATAGGGGGCTACACCTTC CASRPAGIIGGYTF
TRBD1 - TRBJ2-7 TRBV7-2 TGTGCCAGCAGCCCGGGCAGGGGTCGACAGGGGTACGAGCAGTACTTC CASSPGRGRQGYEQYF
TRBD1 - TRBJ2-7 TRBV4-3 TGCGCCAGCAGCCAAAAAACACAGGGGGCCTACGAGCAGTACTTC CASSQKTQGAYEQYF
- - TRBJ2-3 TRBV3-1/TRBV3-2 TGTGCCAGCACCGATGGCTCGAGCACAGATACGCAGTATTTT CASTDGSSTDTQYF
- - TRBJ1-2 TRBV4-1 TGCGCCAGCAGCCAAGGGGAAGGACATAACTATGGCTACACCTTC CASSQGEGHNYGYTF
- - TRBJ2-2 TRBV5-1 TGCGCCAGCAGCTTATCTAGCGCCCCTCTCACCGGGGAGCTGTTTTTT CASSLSSAPLTGELFF
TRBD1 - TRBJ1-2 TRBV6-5 TGTGCCAGCAGCCCCGGGACAGGGGTGGGAGGCTACACCTTC CASSPGTGVGGYTF
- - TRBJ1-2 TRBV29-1 TGCAGCGTTGAAGATGGGTCTCCGGGGGGCTATGGCTACACCTTC CSVEDGSPGGYGYTF